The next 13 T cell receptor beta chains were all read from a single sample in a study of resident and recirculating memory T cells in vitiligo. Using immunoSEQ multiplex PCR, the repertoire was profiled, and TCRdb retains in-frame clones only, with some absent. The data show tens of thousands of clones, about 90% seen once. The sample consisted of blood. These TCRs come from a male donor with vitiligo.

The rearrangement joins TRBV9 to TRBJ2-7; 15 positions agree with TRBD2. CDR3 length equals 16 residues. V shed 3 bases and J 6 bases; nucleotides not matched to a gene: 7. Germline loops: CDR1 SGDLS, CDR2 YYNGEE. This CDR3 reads CASSAGLAGGQLEQYF. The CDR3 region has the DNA TGTGCCAGCAGCGCGGGACTAGCGGGAGGTCAACTCGAGCAGTACTTC. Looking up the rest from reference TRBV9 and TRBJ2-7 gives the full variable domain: DSGVTQTPKHLITATGQRVTLRCSPRSGDLSVYWYQQSLDQGLQFLIQYYNGEERAKGNILERFSAQQFPDLHSELNLSSLELGDSALYFCASSAGLAGGQLEQYFGPGTRLTVT.

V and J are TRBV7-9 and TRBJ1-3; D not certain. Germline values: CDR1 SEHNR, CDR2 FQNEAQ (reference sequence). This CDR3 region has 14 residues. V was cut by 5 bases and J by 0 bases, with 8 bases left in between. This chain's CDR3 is CASSPFNSGNTIYF. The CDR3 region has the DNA TGTGCCAGCAGCCCCTTTAACTCTGGAAACACCATATATTTT.

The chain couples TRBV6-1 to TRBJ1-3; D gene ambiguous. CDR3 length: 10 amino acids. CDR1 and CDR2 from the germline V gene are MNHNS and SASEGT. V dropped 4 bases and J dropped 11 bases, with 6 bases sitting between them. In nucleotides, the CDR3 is TGTGCCAGCAGTGCCCACTCCATATATTTT. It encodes CASSAHSIYF.

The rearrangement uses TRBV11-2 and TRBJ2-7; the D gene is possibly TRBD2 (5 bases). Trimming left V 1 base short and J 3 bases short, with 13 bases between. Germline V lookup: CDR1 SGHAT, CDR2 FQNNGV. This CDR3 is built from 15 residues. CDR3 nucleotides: TGTGCCAGCAGCTTAGTTGGTAGAGGGAACTACGAGCAGTACTTC. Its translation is CASSLVGRGNYEQYF.

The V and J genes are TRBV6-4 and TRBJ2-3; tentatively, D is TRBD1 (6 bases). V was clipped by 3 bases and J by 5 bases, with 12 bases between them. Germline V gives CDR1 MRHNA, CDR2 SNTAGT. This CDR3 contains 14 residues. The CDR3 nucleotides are TGTGCCAGCAGTGATAGGGGGTATGGAGATACGCAGTATTTT. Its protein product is CASSDRGYGDTQYF.

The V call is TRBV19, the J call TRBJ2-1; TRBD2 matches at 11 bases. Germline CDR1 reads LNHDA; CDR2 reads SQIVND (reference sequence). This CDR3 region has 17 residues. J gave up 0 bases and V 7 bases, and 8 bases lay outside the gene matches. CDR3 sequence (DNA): TGTGCCAGTAAAGGACTAGCGGGCGTGAGCTCCTACAATGAGCAGTTCTTC. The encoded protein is CASKGLAGVSSYNEQFF.

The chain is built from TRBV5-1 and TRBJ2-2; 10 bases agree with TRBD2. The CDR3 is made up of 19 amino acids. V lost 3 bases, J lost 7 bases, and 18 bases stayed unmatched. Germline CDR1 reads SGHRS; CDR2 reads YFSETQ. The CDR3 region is CASSSLDNPGLAYHGELFF. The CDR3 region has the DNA TGCGCCAGCAGCTCCCTAGACAATCCGGGACTAGCGTATCACGGGGAGCTGTTTTTT. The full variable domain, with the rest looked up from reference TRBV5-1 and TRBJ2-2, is KAGVTQTPRYLIKTRGQQVTLSCSPISGHRSVSWYQQTPGQGLQFLFEYFSETQRNKGNFPGRFSGRQFSNSRSEMNVSTLELGDSALYLCASSSLDNPGLAYHGELFFGEGSRLTVL.

CDR3 nucleotide sequence: TGTGCCAGCAGCGAATGGGACAGATTTGGTGAGCAGTTCTTC. Encoded protein: CASSEWDRFGEQFF. The chain employs TRBV9 and TRBJ2-1, with 7 bases identical to TRBD1. After removal of 3 bases from V and 9 bases from J, the junction contained 9 bases not matched to a gene. The germline gives CDR1 SGDLS, CDR2 YYNGEE. CDR3 length: 14 amino acids.

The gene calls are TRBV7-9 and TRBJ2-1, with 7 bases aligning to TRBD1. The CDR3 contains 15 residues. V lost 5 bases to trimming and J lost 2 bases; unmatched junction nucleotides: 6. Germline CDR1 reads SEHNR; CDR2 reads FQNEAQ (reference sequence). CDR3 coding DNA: TGTGCCAGCAGCATAAGACAGGGAGCCTACAATGAGCAGTTCTTC. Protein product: CASSIRQGAYNEQFF.

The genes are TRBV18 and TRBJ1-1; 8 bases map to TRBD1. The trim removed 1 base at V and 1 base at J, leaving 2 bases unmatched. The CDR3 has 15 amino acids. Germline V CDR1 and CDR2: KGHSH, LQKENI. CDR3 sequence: CASSPRGTGNTEAFF. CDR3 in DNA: TGTGCCAGCTCACCACGAGGGACAGGGAACACTGAAGCTTTCTTT. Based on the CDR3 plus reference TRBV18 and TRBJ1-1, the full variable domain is NAGVMQNPRHLVRRRGQEARLRCSPMKGHSHVYWYRQLPEEGLKFMVYLQKENIIDESGMPKERFSAEFPKEGPSILRIQQVVRGDSAAYFCASSPRGTGNTEAFFGQGTRLTVV.

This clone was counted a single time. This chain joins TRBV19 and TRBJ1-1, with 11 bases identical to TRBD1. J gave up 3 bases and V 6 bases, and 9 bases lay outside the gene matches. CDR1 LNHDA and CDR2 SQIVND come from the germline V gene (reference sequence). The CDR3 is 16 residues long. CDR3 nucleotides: TGTGCCAGTAGCCGCGGGACAGGGGGTGTGTACACTGAAGCTTTCTTT. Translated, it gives CASSRGTGGVYTEAFF.

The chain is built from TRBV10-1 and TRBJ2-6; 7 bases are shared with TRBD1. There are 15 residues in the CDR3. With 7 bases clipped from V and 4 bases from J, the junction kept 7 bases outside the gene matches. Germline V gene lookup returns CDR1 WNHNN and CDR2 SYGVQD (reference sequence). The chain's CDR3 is CASNQTGSGANVLTF. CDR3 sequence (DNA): TGCGCCAGCAACCAGACAGGGTCCGGGGCCAACGTCCTGACTTTC.

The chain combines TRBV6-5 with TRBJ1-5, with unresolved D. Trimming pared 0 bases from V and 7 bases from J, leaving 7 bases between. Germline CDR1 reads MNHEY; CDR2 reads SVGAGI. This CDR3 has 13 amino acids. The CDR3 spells CASSYSYTQPQHF. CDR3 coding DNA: TGTGCCAGCAGTTACTCCTATACCCAGCCCCAGCATTTT.